This T cell receptor beta chain was recovered during a study of blood T cell repertoires in COVID-19. Across the study: Nucleic acid was either cDNA or gDNA, and it came from T cells, B-cell-depleted T cells, or PBMCs.

The germline V gene has CDR1 LNHDA and CDR2 SQIVND (reference sequence). The CDR3 extends over 16 amino acids. The ends were cut back, 1 base at V and 6 bases at J, with 18 bases in the middle. In the original analysis: Reference gene primers were amplified, and this amplification served to estimate nucleated cell counts. Some clones are missing from TCRdb's copy, which holds only in-frame ones; the method was immunoSEQ multiplex PCR. V, J and clone size are those of that table, while D and trimming were read from the DNA. Of a few hundred thousand clones in the sample, about 88% were seen once. This TCR came from a woman aged 55-69 years with acute or convalescent COVID-19. Source material: peripheral blood. The genes are TRBV19 and TRBJ1-2, with D perhaps matching TRBD1 (6 bases). The CDR3 reads CASSIGPGHQGNGYTF. The CDR3 DNA reads TGTGCCAGTAGTATAGGACCGGGACATCAGGGAAATGGCTACACCTTC.